The 16 T cell receptor beta chains below were found in one sample sequenced in a study of blood T cell repertoires in COVID-19. Method: immunoSEQ multiplex PCR; TCRdb's copy keeps in-frame clones and lacks some. The sample holds 150,000 to 180,000 clones, approximately 83% seen once. Material: peripheral blood. The receptors shown here come from a woman in her sixties or seventies with acute or convalescent COVID-19.

The chain couples TRBV4-1 to TRBJ2-1, with D possibly matching TRBD2 (6 bases). V was shortened by 7 bases and J by 5 bases, with 15 bases between the two germline ends. Germline CDR1 reads MGHRA; CDR2 reads YSYEKL. This CDR3 comprises 14 residues. CDR3 amino acids: CASTPAGLDNEQFF. The CDR3, as DNA: TGCGCCAGCACCCCCGCGGGGTTGGACAATGAGCAGTTCTTC.

This sequence joins TRBV19 and TRBJ1-6; 8 bases agree with TRBD1. Germline assignment: CDR1 LNHDA and CDR2 SQIVND (reference sequence). CDR3 length: 14 amino acids. J lost 10 bases, V lost 5 bases, and 7 bases had no gene match. CDR3 amino acids: CASSLDRGRSPLHF. CDR3 in DNA: TGTGCCAGTAGTCTCGACAGGGGTAGGTCACCCCTCCACTTT.

The chain recombines TRBV5-1 with TRBJ1-6; D is ambiguous. Germline V lookup: CDR1 SGHRS, CDR2 YFSETQ. Trimming took off 0 bases at V and 10 bases at J, with 23 bases between the two ends. CDR3 length: 18 residues. DNA of the CDR3: TGCGCCAGCAGCTTGGGCACTGTCGGCGGGCCCGGAGGGTCACCCCTCCACTTT. It codes for CASSLGTVGGPGGSPLHF. The entire variable domain, with the rest obtained from reference TRBV5-1 and TRBJ1-6, is as follows: KAGVTQTPRYLIKTRGQQVTLSCSPISGHRSVSWYQQTPGQGLQFLFEYFSETQRNKGNFPGRFSGRQFSNSRSEMNVSTLELGDSALYLCASSLGTVGGPGGSPLHFGNGTRLTVT.

The rearrangement uses TRBV19 and TRBJ1-4; D is ambiguous. The CDR3 spans 16 residues. Per the germline V gene, CDR1 is LNHDA and CDR2 is SQIVND (reference sequence). The V end was cut by 3 bases, the J end by 4 bases, with 15 bases between. The chain's CDR3 is CASSILRVSINEKLFF. For the CDR3, the DNA is TGTGCCAGTAGTATTCTGAGGGTTTCGATTAATGAAAAACTGTTTTTT.

The rearrangement uses TRBV7-8 and TRBJ2-3; possibly TRBD2 for D (6 bases). Trimming shortened V by 5 bases and J by 2 bases, and 17 bases separated the two germline ends. This CDR3 comprises 16 residues. CDR1 and CDR2 (germline): SGHVS, FQNEAQ. The CDR3 protein is CASSPSGTQITDTQYF. CDR3 in DNA: TGTGCCAGCAGCCCTTCCGGGACTCAAATCACAGATACGCAGTATTTT.

The J gene is TRBJ1-6, the V gene TRBV6-5, with 8 bases identical to TRBD1. The length of the CDR3 is 15 residues. Trimming took 6 bases from V and 5 from J; bases not matched to a gene: 6. CDR1 and CDR2 (germline): MNHEY, SVGAGI. DNA of the CDR3: TGTGCCAGCAGGATGACAGGGGAGGATAATTCACCCCTCCACTTT. Its protein product is CASRMTGEDNSPLHF.

This chain connects TRBV7-9 to TRBJ2-2; tentative D call: TRBD1 (6 bases). Per the germline V gene, CDR1 is SEHNR and CDR2 is FQNEAQ (reference sequence). The CDR3 sequence is 14 residues long. The V and J ends lost 5 bases and 4 bases respectively, with 11 bases between them. The CDR3 DNA reads as TGTGCCAGCAGCACAGGGAGCGGCACCGGGGAGCTGTTTTTT. It codes for CASSTGSGTGELFF.

The chain has TRBV7-9 and TRBJ1-5; D is possibly TRBD1 (5 bases). The CDR3 sequence is 13 residues long. Germline CDR1 SEHNR, CDR2 FQNEAQ (reference sequence). Trimming pared 5 bases from V and 6 bases from J, leaving 11 bases between. CDR3 residues: CASSQQEGQPQHF. The CDR3 DNA sequence: TGTGCCAGCAGCCAACAGGAGGGTCAGCCCCAGCATTTT. The whole variable domain, filled in from reference TRBV7-9 and TRBJ1-5, reads DTGVSQNPRHKITKRGQNVTFRCDPISEHNRLYWYRQTLGQGPEFLTYFQNEAQLEKSRLLSDRFSAERPKGSFSTLEIQRTEQGDSAMYLCASSQQEGQPQHFGDGTRLSIL.

The chain employs TRBV19 and TRBJ1-2; 11 nucleotides agree with TRBD1. With V trimmed by 6 bases and J by 4 bases, 1 base remained unmatched. The CDR3 consists of 13 residues. The germline V gene encodes CDR1 LNHDA and CDR2 SQIVND (reference sequence). CDR3 residues: CASSGQGAYGYTF. CDR3 coding DNA: TGTGCCAGTAGCGGACAGGGGGCCTATGGCTACACCTTC.

This clone has a single count. The chain carries TRBV3-1 (or the pseudogene TRBV3-2) and TRBJ1-2, with D perhaps TRBD1 (6 bases). Germline V gene sequence: CDR1 LGHDT, CDR2 YNNKEL (reference sequence). V was pared by 7 bases and J by 1 base, with 13 bases between. CDR3 length equals 14 residues. Here the CDR3 DNA reads TGTGCCAGCAACACAGGGAGGGTTAACTATGGCTACACCTTC. Encoded protein: CASNTGRVNYGYTF.

This clone was observed a handful of times. The chain recombines TRBV5-6 with TRBJ2-7; TRBD1 agrees at 9 bases. The CDR3 is 16 residues long. CDR1 and CDR2 from the germline V gene are SGHDT and YYEEEE. The V and J ends lost 0 bases and 3 bases, in that order; junction bases with no gene match: 7. The CDR3 coding sequence is TGTGCCAGCAGCTTGGCCCGGACAGGGGTGGGCTACGAGCAGTACTTC. Amino acid sequence: CASSLARTGVGYEQYF.

The chain has TRBV20-1 and TRBJ2-5; no clear D. V was clipped by 5 bases and J by 2 bases, with 3 bases between them. In germline, CDR1 is DFQATT, CDR2 SNEGSKA (reference sequence). The CDR3 has 10 residues. The CDR3 region is CSAQQETQYF. As DNA, the CDR3 is TGCAGTGCTCAGCAAGAGACCCAGTACTTC.

This clone was seen a handful of times. V is TRBV27 and J is TRBJ1-6, with D perhaps matching TRBD1 (5 bases). CDR1 is MNHEY, CDR2 SMNVEV, per germline (reference sequence). The CDR3 has 13 residues. Trimming shortened V by 7 bases and J by 6 bases, and 10 bases separated the two germline ends. CDR3 region: CASTRGVNSPLHF. Here the CDR3 DNA reads TGTGCCAGCACCCGGGGGGTTAATTCACCCCTCCACTTT.

The gene calls are TRBV6-5 and TRBJ2-5; D perhaps matches TRBD2 (6 bases). Germline values: CDR1 MNHEY, CDR2 SVGAGI. The CDR3 totals 13 residues. The germline V and J ends were trimmed by 8 bases and 2 bases, with 12 bases remaining between them. As DNA, the CDR3 is TGTGCCAGCGGAGGGCTTGCACAAGAGACCCAGTACTTC. It translates to CASGGLAQETQYF.

J is TRBJ2-1 and V is TRBV7-3, with 11 bases fitting TRBD2. Germline CDR1 is SGHTA and CDR2 is FQGTGA. The V segment lost 8 bases and the J segment 7 bases; nucleotides outside the gene matches: 7. This CDR3 region has 14 residues. The CDR3 protein is CASRKLAGGNEQFF. The DNA for the CDR3 is TGTGCCAGCCGCAAGCTAGCGGGGGGTAATGAGCAGTTCTTC.

The CDR3 region has the DNA TGCGCCAGCAGCGGACAGGCGCACTATGGCTACACCTTC. Its protein product is CASSGQAHYGYTF. This chain links TRBV5-1 with TRBJ1-2; 7 nucleotides line up with TRBD1. V lost 4 bases, J lost 3 bases, and 3 bases stayed unmatched. The CDR3 length is 13 residues. The germline V gene has CDR1 SGHRS and CDR2 YFSETQ.